This T cell receptor beta chain was sequenced for a study of technical replicates of blood from several donors. This clone occurred once. Measured with immunoSEQ multiplex PCR; TCRdb has only the in-frame clones, and not every one. The sample consists of about 16,000 clones, 80% to 90% of them appearing once. Source material: PBMCs. The sequence derives from a human donor in good health.

CDR3 residues: CASSSGLAKTYEQYF. The CDR3 region has the DNA TGTGCCAGCAGTTCCGGACTAGCGAAAACCTACGAGCAGTACTTC. The chain has TRBV27 and TRBJ2-7; 9 bases match TRBD2. The J segment lost 2 bases and the V segment lost 4 bases, leaving 6 bases of the junction unmatched. This CDR3 is 15 amino acids long. Germline V lookup: CDR1 MNHEY, CDR2 SMNVEV (reference sequence).